The source of this T cell receptor beta chain is a study of T cells in tumors after PD-1 blockade. Study context: Prior checkpoint blockade, systemic immunosuppressant use, or anti-cancer therapy within 4 weeks excluded patients.

The table lists this clone with a count of one. Using immunoSEQ multiplex PCR, the repertoire was profiled, and TCRdb retains in-frame clones only, with some absent. The table lists around 45,000 clones, around 80% of them singletons. The V end lost 3 bases, the J end lost 1 base, and 7 bases lay between the germline ends. Per germline, CDR1 LNHNV and CDR2 YYDKDF (reference sequence). The CDR3 has 14 residues. The receptor was isolated from a human donor with advanced basal cell or squamous cell carcinoma (not recorded which). The specimen was PBMCs, collected before anti-PD-1 therapy. The chain is built from TRBV15 and TRBJ1-3; no definite D call. CDR3: CATSRERSGNTIYF. CDR3 bases: TGTGCCACCAGCAGGGAGAGGTCTGGAAACACCATATATTTT.